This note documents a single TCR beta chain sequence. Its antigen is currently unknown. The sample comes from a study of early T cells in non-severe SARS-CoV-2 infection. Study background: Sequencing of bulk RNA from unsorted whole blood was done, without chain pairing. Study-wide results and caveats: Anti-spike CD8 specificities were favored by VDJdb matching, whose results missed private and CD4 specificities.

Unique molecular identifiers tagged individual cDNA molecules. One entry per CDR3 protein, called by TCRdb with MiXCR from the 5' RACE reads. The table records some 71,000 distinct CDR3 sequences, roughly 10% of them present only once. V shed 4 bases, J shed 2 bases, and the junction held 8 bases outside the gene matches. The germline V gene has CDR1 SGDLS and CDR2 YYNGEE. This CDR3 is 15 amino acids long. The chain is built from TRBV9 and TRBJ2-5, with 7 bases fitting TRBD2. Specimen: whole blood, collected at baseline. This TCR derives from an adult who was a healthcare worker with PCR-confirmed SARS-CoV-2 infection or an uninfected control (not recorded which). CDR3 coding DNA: TGTGCCAGCAGCACCGCCGCTAGCGGACAAGAGACCCAGTACTTC. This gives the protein CASSTAASGQETQYF.